This T cell receptor beta chain is drawn from a study of neurological immune-mediated disorders (dated 2019 in TCRdb). Regarding the study in general: Of the roughly 34 multiple sclerosis patients, about 30 had relapsing-remitting MS and 3 had secondary progressive MS. The approximately 100 TCR-beta libraries included longitudinal samples, technical triplicates and paired sorted CD4+ and CD8+ T-cell subsets alongside PBMC samples. The study compared peripheral blood TCR-beta repertoires of HTLV-I-associated myelopathy (HAM/TSP) patients, multiple sclerosis patients and healthy controls using UMI-based sequencing. Of the approximately 68 subjects in the cohort, around 14 were HAM/TSP patients, about 34 were multiple sclerosis patients, and about 20 were healthy controls. Paper-wide results and their limitations: Repertoires from 18 of 34 MS patients were grouped by phylogenetic analysis into a cluster of related CDR3 sequences, suggesting a possible repertoire-level signature. The MS cluster was not associated with any clinical or MRI features, and the authors stated that larger cohorts are needed. TCR clonal expansion was greatest in HAM/TSP patients and smallest in MS patients, who ranked below even healthy controls. Across subjects, expanded clones never shared an identical CDR3 amino acid sequence, which suggests that the TCR-beta repertoires in every group were private.

To synthesize cDNA, template-switch 5'RACE was performed with a primer carrying a 10-nucleotide random unique molecular identifier so that each TCR transcript was tagged. Every sequencing run covered 15-18 subjects and yielded more than 200 million TCR-beta sequences. The RNeasy kit was used for extraction of total RNA. The KAPA Real-time Library Amplification kit was used to amplify TCR-beta VDJ regions with primers for the TCR constant region and the 5'RACE anchor. Sample indexes and Illumina adaptors were added in a first PCR, and a second PCR then increased library yield. The roughly 650 bp TCR product was size-selected on a 2% E-gel SizeSelection system after Ampure bead purification. Before pooling, library quality was checked on a Bioanalyzer, concentration was measured with Qubit, and libraries were quantified with the Kapa Library Quantification kit. An Illumina HiSeq 2500 sequenced the libraries paired-end 2 x 150 bp. To increase sequence diversity, roughly 24-32% phiX was spiked into each library pool. Concerning the study's data processing: Quality-filtered reads were processed with the UMI-based MiGEC pipeline, and over 85% of raw TCR sequences were removed by the MiGEC pipeline during error correction. VDJ genes were aligned to IMGT germline references, and each clonotype was defined by a unique CDR3 amino acid sequence together with V-J genes. Clonal expansion, Shannon diversity, and CDR3 relatedness (CalcPairwiseDistances, ClusterSamples) were evaluated with VDJtools, and phylogenetic trees were built with CLCbio workbench. A clone was classed as expanded if it had 8 or more unique UMIs, a cutoff based on coefficient-of-variation modelling across technical triplicates. The public reads were reanalyzed by TCRdb: fastp trimming at Q25, MiXCR alignment, in-frame beta chains only. Rows with a matching CDR3 protein are joined into one entry that keeps the most common DNA and genes. The V and J calls, along with clone size, are taken from TCRdb and not from the paper's own processing. The sample table holds 40,000 to 50,000 distinct CDR3 sequences, of which about 2.3% were seen once. Roughly an eighth of the sample rests with the top ten.

CDR1 and CDR2 were assigned from the germline V gene (reference sequence) as DFQATT and SNEGSKA. Including cysteine and phenylalanine, the CDR3 has 12 amino acids. The retained sequence is limited to the CDR3, 36 bases, with the frame set at the first base. Relative to germline, V is 8 bases shorter and J is 8 bases shorter, with 18 bases between their ends. This clonotype was observed at least ten times. It has no known antigen specificity. No base qualities exist here, and no much larger clone lies one base off it. For the unsorted PBMC libraries, 2 million PBMCs were stored in RNAlater at -80 degrees C until RNA extraction and were used to generate the libraries. The multiple sclerosis patients were enrolled in a US clinical protocol that evaluated disease progression with magnetic resonance imaging. Peripheral blood underwent Ficoll-Hypaque density gradient centrifugation to isolate PBMCs, which were then cryopreserved in liquid nitrogen.

The sequence links TRBV20-1 to TRBJ1-1; a weak D assignment points to TRBD1 (6 bases agree). Sample: PBMCs. The receptor was derived from a man between 25 and 39 years old with multiple sclerosis. The CDR3 amino acid sequence is: CSTGSGATEAFF. The nucleotide sequence is TGCAGTACTGGGTCGGGGGCCACAGAAGCTTTCTTT.